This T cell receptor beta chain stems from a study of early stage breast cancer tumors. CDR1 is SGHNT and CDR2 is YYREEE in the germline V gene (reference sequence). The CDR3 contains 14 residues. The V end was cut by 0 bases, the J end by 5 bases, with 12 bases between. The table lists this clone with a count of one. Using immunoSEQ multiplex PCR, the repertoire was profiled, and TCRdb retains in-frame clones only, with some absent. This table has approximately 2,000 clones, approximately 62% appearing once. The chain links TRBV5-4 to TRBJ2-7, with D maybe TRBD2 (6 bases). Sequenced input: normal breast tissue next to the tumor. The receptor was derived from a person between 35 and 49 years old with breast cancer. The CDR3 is CASSLAGAGNEQYF. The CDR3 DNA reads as TGTGCCAGCAGCTTGGCTGGGGCGGGAAACGAGCAGTACTTC.